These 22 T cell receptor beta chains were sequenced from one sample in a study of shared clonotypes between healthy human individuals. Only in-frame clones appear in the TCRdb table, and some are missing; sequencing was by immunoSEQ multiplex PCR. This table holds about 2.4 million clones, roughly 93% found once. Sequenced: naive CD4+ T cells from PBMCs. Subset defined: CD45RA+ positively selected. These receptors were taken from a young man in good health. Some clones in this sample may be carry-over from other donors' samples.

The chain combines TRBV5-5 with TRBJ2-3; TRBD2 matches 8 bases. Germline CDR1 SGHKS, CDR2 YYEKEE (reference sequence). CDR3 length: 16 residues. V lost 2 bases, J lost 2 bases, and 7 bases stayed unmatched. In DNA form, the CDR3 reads TGTGCCAGCAGCTTTCTACTAGCGGACAACACAGATACGCAGTATTTT. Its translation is CASSFLLADNTDTQYF. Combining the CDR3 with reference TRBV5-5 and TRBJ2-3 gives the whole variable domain DAGVTQSPTHLIKTRGQQVTLRCSPISGHKSVSWYQQVLGQGPQFIFQYYEKEERGRGNFPDRFSARQFPNYSSELNVNALLLGDSALYLCASSFLLADNTDTQYFGPGTRLTVL.

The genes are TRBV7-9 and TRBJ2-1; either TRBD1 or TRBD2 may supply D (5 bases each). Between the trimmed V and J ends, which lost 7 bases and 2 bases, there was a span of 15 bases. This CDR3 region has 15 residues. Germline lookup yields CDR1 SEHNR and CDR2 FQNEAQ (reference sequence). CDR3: CASTVPGTAYNEQFF. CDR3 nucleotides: TGTGCCAGCACCGTACCAGGGACGGCCTACAATGAGCAGTTCTTC.

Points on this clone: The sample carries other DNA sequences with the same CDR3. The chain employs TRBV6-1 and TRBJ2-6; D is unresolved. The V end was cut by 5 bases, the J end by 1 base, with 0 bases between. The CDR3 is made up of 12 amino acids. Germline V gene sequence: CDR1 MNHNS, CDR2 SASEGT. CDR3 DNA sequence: TGTGCCAGCAGTTCTGGGGCCAACGTCCTGACTTTC. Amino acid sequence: CASSSGANVLTF.

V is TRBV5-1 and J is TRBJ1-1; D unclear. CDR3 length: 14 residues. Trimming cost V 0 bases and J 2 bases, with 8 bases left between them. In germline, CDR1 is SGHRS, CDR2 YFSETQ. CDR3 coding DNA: TGCGCCAGCAGCTTGGAACAAATTAACACTGAAGCTTTCTTT. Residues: CASSLEQINTEAFF.

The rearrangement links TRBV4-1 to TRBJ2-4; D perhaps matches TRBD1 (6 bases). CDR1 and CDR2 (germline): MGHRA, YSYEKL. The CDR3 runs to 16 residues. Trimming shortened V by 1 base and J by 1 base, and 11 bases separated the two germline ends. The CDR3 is CASSQALRGAKNIQYF. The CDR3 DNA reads TGCGCCAGCAGCCAAGCCCTTAGGGGGGCCAAAAACATTCAGTACTTC.

The CDR3 protein is CASSLVGGRLYNEQFF. CDR3 DNA sequence: TGTGCCAGCAGCTTAGTGGGCGGGAGGCTTTACAATGAGCAGTTCTTC. The rearrangement links TRBV7-2 to TRBJ2-1; 8 bases line up with TRBD2. There are 16 residues in the CDR3. V shed 1 base and J 4 bases; nucleotides not matched to a gene: 6. CDR1 and CDR2 (germline): SGHTA, FQGNSA.

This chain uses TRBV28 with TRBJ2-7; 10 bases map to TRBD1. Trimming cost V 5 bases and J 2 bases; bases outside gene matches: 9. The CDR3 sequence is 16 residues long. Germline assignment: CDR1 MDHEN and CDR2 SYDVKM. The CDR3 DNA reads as TGTGCCAGCAGTCCCTATACCGGGACAGGGGCCTACGAGCAGTACTTC. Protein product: CASSPYTGTGAYEQYF.

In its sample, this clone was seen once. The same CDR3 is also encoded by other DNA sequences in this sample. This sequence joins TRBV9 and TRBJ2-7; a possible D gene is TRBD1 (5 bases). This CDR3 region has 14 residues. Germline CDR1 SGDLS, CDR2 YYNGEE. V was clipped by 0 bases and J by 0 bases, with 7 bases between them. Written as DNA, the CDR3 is TGTGCCAGCAGCGTAGTAGGGGCCTCCTACGAGCAGTACTTC. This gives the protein CASSVVGASYEQYF.

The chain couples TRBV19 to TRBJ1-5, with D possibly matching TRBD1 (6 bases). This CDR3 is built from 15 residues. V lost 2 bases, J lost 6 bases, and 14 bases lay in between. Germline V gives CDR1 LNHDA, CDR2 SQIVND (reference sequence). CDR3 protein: CASSITLTGPQPQHF. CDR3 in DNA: TGTGCCAGTAGTATAACATTGACAGGTCCTCAGCCCCAGCATTTT.

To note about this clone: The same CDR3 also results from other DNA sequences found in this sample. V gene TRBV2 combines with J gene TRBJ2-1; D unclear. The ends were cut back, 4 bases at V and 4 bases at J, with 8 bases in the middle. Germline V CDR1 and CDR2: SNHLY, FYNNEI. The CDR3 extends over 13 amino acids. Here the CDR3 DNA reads TGTGCCAGCAGTGGAGACTTGTACAATGAGCAGTTCTTC. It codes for CASSGDLYNEQFF.

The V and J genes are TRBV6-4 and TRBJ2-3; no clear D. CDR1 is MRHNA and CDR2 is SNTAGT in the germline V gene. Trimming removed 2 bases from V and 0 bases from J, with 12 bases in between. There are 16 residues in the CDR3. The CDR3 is CASSDSFGRSTDTQYF. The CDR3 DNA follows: TGTGCCAGCAGTGACAGTTTTGGTCGAAGCACAGATACGCAGTATTTT.

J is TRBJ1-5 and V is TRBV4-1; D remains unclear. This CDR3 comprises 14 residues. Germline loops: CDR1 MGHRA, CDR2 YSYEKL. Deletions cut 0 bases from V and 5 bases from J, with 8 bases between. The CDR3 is CASSQDPGDQPQHF. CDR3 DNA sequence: TGCGCCAGCAGCCAAGACCCCGGGGATCAGCCCCAGCATTTT.

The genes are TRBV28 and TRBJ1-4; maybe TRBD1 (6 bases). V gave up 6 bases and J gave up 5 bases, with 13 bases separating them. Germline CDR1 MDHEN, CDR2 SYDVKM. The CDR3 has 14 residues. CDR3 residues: CASSQGQPNEKLFF. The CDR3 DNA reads TGTGCCAGCAGCCAAGGACAGCCCAATGAAAAACTGTTTTTT. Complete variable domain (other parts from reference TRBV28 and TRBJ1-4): DVKVTQSSRYLVKRTGEKVFLECVQDMDHENMFWYRQDPGLGLRLIYFSYDVKMKEKGDIPEGYSVSREKKERFSLILESASTNQTSMYLCASSQGQPNEKLFFGSGTQLSVL.

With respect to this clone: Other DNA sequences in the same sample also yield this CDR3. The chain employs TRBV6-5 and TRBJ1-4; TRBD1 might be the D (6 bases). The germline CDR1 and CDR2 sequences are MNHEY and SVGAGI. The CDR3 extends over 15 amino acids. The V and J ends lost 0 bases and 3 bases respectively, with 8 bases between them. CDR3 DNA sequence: TGTGCCAGCAGTTACTCAGGGGGGGCTAATGAAAAACTGTTTTTT. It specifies CASSYSGGANEKLFF.

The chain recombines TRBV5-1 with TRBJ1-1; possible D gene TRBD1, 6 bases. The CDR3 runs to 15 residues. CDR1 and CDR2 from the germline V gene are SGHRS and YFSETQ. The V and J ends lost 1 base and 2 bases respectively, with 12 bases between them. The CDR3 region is CASSLSQGINTEAFF. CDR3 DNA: TGCGCCAGCAGCTTGAGTCAGGGGATCAACACTGAAGCTTTCTTT.

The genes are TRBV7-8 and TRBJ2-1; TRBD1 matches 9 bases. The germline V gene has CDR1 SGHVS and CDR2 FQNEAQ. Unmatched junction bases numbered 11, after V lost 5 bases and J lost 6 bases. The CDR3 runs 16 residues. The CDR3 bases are TGTGCCAGCAGCCGCAGCCGGGACAGGGCTCTCAATGAGCAGTTCTTC. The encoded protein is CASSRSRDRALNEQFF.

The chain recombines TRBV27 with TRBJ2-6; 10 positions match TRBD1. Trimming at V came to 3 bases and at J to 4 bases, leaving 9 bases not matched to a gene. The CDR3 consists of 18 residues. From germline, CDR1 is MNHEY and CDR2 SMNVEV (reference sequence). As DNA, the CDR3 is TGTGCCAGCAGTTTCCAAACGACAGGGGGCTCCGGGGCCAACGTCCTGACTTTC. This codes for CASSFQTTGGSGANVLTF.

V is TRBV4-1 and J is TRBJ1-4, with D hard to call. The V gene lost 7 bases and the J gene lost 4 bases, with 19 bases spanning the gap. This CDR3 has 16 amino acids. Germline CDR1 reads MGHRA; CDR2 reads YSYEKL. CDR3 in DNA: TGCGCCAGCACCCGGACCGGAGGGTCGTATAATGAAAAACTGTTTTTT. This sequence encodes CASTRTGGSYNEKLFF.

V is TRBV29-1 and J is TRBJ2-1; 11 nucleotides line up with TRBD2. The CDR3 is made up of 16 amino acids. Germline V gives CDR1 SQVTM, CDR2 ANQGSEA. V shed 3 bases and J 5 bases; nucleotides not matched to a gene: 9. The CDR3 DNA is TGCAGCGTTGATGACCCCACTAGCGGGAGTGACAATGAGCAGTTCTTC. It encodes CSVDDPTSGSDNEQFF.

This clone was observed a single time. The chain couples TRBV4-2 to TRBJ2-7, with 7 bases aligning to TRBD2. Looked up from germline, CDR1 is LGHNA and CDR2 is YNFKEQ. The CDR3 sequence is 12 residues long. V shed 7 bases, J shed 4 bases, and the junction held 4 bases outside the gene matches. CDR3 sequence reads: CASTSGVYEQYF. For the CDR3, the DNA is TGTGCCAGCACTAGCGGAGTTTACGAGCAGTACTTC.

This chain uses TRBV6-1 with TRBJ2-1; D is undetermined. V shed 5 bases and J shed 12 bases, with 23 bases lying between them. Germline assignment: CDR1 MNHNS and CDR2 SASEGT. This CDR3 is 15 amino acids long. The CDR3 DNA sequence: TGTGCCAGCAGTTTGGAGTCTCCCACAGAACGAGGGCAGTTCTTC. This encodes CASSLESPTERGQFF.

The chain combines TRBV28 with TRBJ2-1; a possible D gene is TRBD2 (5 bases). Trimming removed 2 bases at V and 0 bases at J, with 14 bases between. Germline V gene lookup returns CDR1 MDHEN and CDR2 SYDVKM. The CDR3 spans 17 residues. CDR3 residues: CASSLRLAAFSYNEQFF. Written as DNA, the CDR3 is TGTGCCAGCAGTTTACGGCTAGCCGCCTTCTCCTACAATGAGCAGTTCTTC.